This TCR beta chain stems from a study of blood T cell repertoires in COVID-19. Study-wide background: The origin of the acute and convalescent COVID-19 samples was the United States, Italy and Spain.

Germline lookup yields CDR1 MNHEY and CDR2 SVGAGI. The CDR3 totals 13 residues. V was clipped by 6 bases and J by 1 base; unmatched bases: 2. Assay used: immunoSEQ multiplex PCR; TCRdb lists only in-frame clones, some missing. The sample contains about 200,000 clones, over 70% of which appear only once. This receptor was identified in a woman of 80 years or more with acute or convalescent COVID-19. The source material was peripheral blood. This chain uses TRBV6-5 with TRBJ2-5, with TRBD1 matching over 7 bases. This CDR3 is CASRGTAQETQYF. The CDR3 coding sequence is TGTGCCAGCAGGGGGACAGCCCAAGAGACCCAGTACTTC.